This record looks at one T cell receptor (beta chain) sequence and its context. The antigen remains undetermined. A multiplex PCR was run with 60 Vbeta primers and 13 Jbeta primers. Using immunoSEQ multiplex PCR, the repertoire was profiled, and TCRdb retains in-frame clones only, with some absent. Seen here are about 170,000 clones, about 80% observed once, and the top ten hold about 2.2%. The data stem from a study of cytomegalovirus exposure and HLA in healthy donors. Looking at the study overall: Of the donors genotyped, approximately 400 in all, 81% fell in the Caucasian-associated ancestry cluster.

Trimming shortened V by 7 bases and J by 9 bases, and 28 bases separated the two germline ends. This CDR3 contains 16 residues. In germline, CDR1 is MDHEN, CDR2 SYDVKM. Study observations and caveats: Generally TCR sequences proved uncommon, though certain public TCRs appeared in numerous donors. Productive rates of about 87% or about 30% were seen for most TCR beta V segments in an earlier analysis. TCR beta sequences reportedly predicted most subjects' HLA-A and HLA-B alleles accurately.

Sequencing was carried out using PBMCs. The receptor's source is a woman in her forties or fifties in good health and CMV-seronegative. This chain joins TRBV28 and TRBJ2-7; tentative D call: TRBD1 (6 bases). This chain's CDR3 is CASTRTPMTGSHGQYF. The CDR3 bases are TGTGCCAGCACCCGTACCCCAATGACAGGTAGCCACGGGCAGTACTTC.